This T cell receptor beta chain came from a study of blood T cell repertoires in COVID-19. The CDR3 extends over 14 amino acids. The V segment lost 5 bases and the J segment 14 bases; nucleotides outside the gene matches: 15. Germline CDR1 MNHEY, CDR2 SVGEGT. Assay: immunoSEQ multiplex PCR; the TCRdb copy retains only in-frame clones and omits some. The profile shows about 190,000 clones, 70% to 90% of them singletons. This TCR derives from a man in his sixties with active or convalescent COVID-19. This sequence joins TRBV6-2 or TRBV6-3 and TRBJ1-2; 9 bases are a match to TRBD1. The specimen sequenced was peripheral blood. The CDR3 is CASSAVQQGAIGTF. The CDR3 region has the DNA TGTGCCAGCAGTGCCGTACAACAGGGGGCCATCGGGACCTTC.